The 14 T cell receptor beta chains listed next were all sequenced from one sample in a study of OX40 agonist ivuxolimab in advanced cancers. The assay was immunoSEQ multiplex PCR, and TCRdb's table has in-frame clones only and misses some. The repertoire has 25,000 to 40,000 clones, 70% to 85% of them found once; the top ten carry about 22%. Here the sequenced sample was CD4+ or CD8+ T cells sorted from blood, taken in a trial of the OX40 agonist ivuxolimab. Every receptor here comes from an adult with an advanced solid tumor such as melanoma, head and neck, liver or kidney cancer.

The chain recombines TRBV28 with TRBJ1-3, with 7 bases lining up with TRBD1. V shed 5 bases and J 8 bases; nucleotides not matched to a gene: 12. Germline CDR1 and CDR2: MDHEN and SYDVKM. This CDR3 comprises 15 residues. CDR3 nucleotide sequence: TGTGCCAGCAGTGAGGACAGGACTCTGCGGGACACCATATATTTT. Its protein product is CASSEDRTLRDTIYF.

This clone appeared once. V is TRBV14 and J is TRBJ2-7; perhaps TRBD2 as D (6 bases). V lost 1 base and J lost 5, with 9 bases in between. The CDR3 spans 13 residues. The germline gives CDR1 SGHDN, CDR2 FVKESK. In nucleotides, the CDR3 is TGTGCCAGCAGCCAAGTAGCGGCAAACGAGCAGTACTTC. Translating gives CASSQVAANEQYF. The whole variable domain, filled in from reference TRBV14 and TRBJ2-7, reads EAGVTQFPSHSVIEKGQTVTLRCDPISGHDNLYWYRRVMGKEIKFLLHFVKESKQDESGMPNNRFLAERTGGTYSTLKVQPAELEDSGVYFCASSQVAANEQYFGPGTRLTVT.

This chain connects TRBV28 to TRBJ1-5, with TRBD1 identical over 7 bases. Germline lookup yields CDR1 MDHEN and CDR2 SYDVKM. The J segment lost 7 bases and the V segment lost 5 bases, leaving 17 bases of the junction unmatched. This CDR3 region has 17 residues. The DNA for the CDR3 is TGTGCCAGCAGTCCCGGGACAGTTGACTTTGTAAACCAGCCCCAGCATTTT. Amino acid sequence: CASSPGTVDFVNQPQHF.

This chain connects TRBV5-1 to TRBJ2-2, with D unresolved. CDR1 and CDR2 from the germline V gene are SGHRS and YFSETQ. The CDR3 loop spans 11 amino acids. V was shortened by 2 bases and J by 4 bases, with 0 bases between the two germline ends. The CDR3 nucleotides are TGCGCCAGCAGCTTCACCGGGGAGCTGTTTTTT. Translating it yields CASSFTGELFF.

The chain links TRBV6-1 to TRBJ2-7; 7 bases map to TRBD1. CDR1 is MNHNS, CDR2 SASEGT, per germline. V gave up 11 bases and J gave up 7 bases; unmatched junction bases: 14. The CDR3 is made up of 13 amino acids. CDR3: CASKDKWDSEQYF. CDR3 bases: TGTGCCTCCAAAGACAAGTGGGACAGTGAGCAGTACTTC.

The V gene is TRBV9, the J gene TRBJ2-7; D perhaps matches TRBD2 (5 bases). V was clipped by 4 bases and J by 0 bases, with 11 bases between them. The CDR3 contains 14 residues. Germline V gene lookup returns CDR1 SGDLS and CDR2 YYNGEE. CDR3 in DNA: TGTGCCAGCAGCCCGAGGGTAGTCTCCTACGAGCAGTACTTC. Translation gives CASSPRVVSYEQYF.

This chain joins TRBV7-9 and TRBJ1-2; 9 nucleotides match TRBD1. Germline assignment: CDR1 SEHNR and CDR2 FQNEAQ (reference sequence). V dropped 2 bases and J dropped 8; count of bases not matched to a gene: 9. CDR3 size: 15 residues. The CDR3 nucleotides are TGTGCCAGCAGCTTAACCCAGGCGGGACAGGGCGGCTACACCTTC. Protein: CASSLTQAGQGGYTF. The whole variable domain, filled in from reference TRBV7-9 and TRBJ1-2, reads DTGVSQNPRHKITKRGQNVTFRCDPISEHNRLYWYRQTLGQGPEFLTYFQNEAQLEKSRLLSDRFSAERPKGSFSTLEIQRTEQGDSAMYLCASSLTQAGQGGYTFGSGTRLTVV.

The genes are TRBV27 and TRBJ2-7; 12 nucleotides agree with TRBD2. The CDR3 runs 15 residues. The trim removed 4 bases at V and 2 bases at J, leaving 3 bases unmatched. Germline V gene sequence: CDR1 MNHEY, CDR2 SMNVEV (reference sequence). CDR3 coding DNA: TGTGCCAGCAGTTGGAGACTAGCGGGAGCCTACGAGCAGTACTTC. It yields the protein CASSWRLAGAYEQYF.

The rearrangement links TRBV29-1 to TRBJ2-7; D is uncertain. The CDR3 is 11 amino acids. V lost 2 bases and J lost 5, with 7 bases in between. Germline CDR1 reads SQVTM; CDR2 reads ANQGSEA. This chain's CDR3 is CSVELGNEQYF. In DNA form, the CDR3 reads TGCAGCGTTGAATTGGGGAACGAGCAGTACTTC.

This clone was counted once. The V and J genes are TRBV27 and TRBJ2-3, with 11 bases that match TRBD2. The CDR3 has 16 amino acids. V gave up 5 bases and J gave up 0 bases; unmatched junction bases: 4. Germline CDR1 is MNHEY and CDR2 is SMNVEV (reference sequence). The DNA for the CDR3 is TGTGCCAGCAGTCCCGGGACTAGCGGCAGCACAGATACGCAGTATTTT. Its translation: CASSPGTSGSTDTQYF.

This chain uses TRBV27 with TRBJ2-3; the D gene is possibly TRBD2 (5 bases). Germline lookup yields CDR1 MNHEY and CDR2 SMNVEV (reference sequence). There are 11 residues in the CDR3. The V and J ends lost 4 bases and 6 bases respectively, with 5 bases between them. The chain's CDR3 is CASSSGDTQYF. In DNA, the CDR3 is TGTGCCAGCAGTTCGGGGGATACGCAGTATTTT.

The chain couples TRBV29-1 to TRBJ2-2; D call uncertain. This CDR3 comprises 11 residues. The germline V gene has CDR1 SQVTM and CDR2 ANQGSEA. V gave up 5 bases and J gave up 4 bases, with 5 bases separating them. CDR3 in amino acids: CSVRSTGELFF. CDR3 nucleotide sequence: TGCAGCGTTCGGTCCACCGGGGAGCTGTTTTTT.

V gene TRBV6-6 combines with J gene TRBJ1-5; D unresolved. The length of the CDR3 is 16 residues. Germline V lookup: CDR1 MNHNY, CDR2 SVGAGI (reference sequence). Trimming left V 0 bases short and J 0 bases short, with 9 bases between. The CDR3 region is CASSYSWEISNQPQHF. CDR3 sequence (DNA): TGTGCCAGCAGTTACTCGTGGGAGATTAGCAATCAGCCCCAGCATTTT.

This clone occurred once. V is TRBV2 and J is TRBJ2-7; 9 bases align to TRBD1. The J segment lost 5 bases and the V segment lost 7 bases, leaving 12 bases of the junction unmatched. CDR1 SNHLY and CDR2 FYNNEI come from the germline V gene. The CDR3 runs 15 residues. In nucleotides, the CDR3 is TGTGCCAGCATGGGAACAGGGGGCGATTTTGACGAGCAGTACTTC. Protein: CASMGTGGDFDEQYF. The variable domain in full, completed from reference TRBV2 and TRBJ2-7, reads EPEVTQTPSHQVTQMGQEVILRCVPISNHLYFYWYRQILGQKVEFLVSFYNNEISEKSEIFDDQFSVERPDGSNFTLKIRSTKLEDSAMYFCASMGTGGDFDEQYFGPGTRLTVT.